This T cell receptor (beta chain) was recovered during a study of patients and donors after allogeneic stem cell transplantation. The CDR3 runs 15 residues. V was clipped by 4 bases and J by 1 base; unmatched bases: 6. The germline V gene has CDR1 MGHRA and CDR2 YSYEKL. TCRdb passed the RT-PCR reads through MiXCR, listing each CDR3 protein once. The table records around 200,000 distinct CDR3 sequences, more than 35% of them present only once. The sequenced sample was blood, either unsorted or a sorted T cell fraction (not recorded which). This receptor was identified in a human donor who was either an allogeneic HSCT recipient or a stem cell or donor lymphocyte infusion donor (not recorded which). It is not recorded whose cells these are; they may come from a transplant donor. This sequence joins TRBV4-1 and TRBJ1-1, with TRBD1 matching over 7 bases. In DNA form, the CDR3 reads TGCGCCAGCAGCCGTCCGGGACAGAAGAACACTGAAGCTTTCTTT. The encoded protein is CASSRPGQKNTEAFF.